Presented here are 14 T cell receptor beta chains from one specimen sequenced in a study of graft-versus-host responses after intestinal transplantation. The method was immunoSEQ multiplex PCR; TCRdb's version includes in-frame clones alone and lacks a portion of them. The sample lists about 80,000 clones, over 80% seen once, with under 0.85% in the top ten. The source was PBMCs, collected 98 days after intestinal transplantation. The origin of the receptors is a human patient who received an intestinal transplant, so some T cells may come from the graft donor.

The CDR3 spells CASSIGLRSPRLGNEQFF. DNA of the CDR3: TGTGCCAGTAGTATAGGTTTGCGGTCTCCCCGGCTAGGGAATGAGCAGTTCTTC. V and J are TRBV19 and TRBJ2-1; no clear D. V gave up 1 base and J gave up 7 bases, with 23 bases separating them. Germline V lookup: CDR1 LNHDA, CDR2 SQIVND (reference sequence). This CDR3 has 18 amino acids.

The chain carries TRBV28 and TRBJ1-2; no clear D. Trimming took off 6 bases at V and 8 bases at J, with 10 bases between the two ends. The CDR3 sequence is 11 residues long. The germline gives CDR1 MDHEN, CDR2 SYDVKM. The CDR3 bases are TGTGCCAGCAGGGCGATCGAGGGCTACACCTTC. Amino acids: CASRAIEGYTF.

The chain couples TRBV5-4 to TRBJ2-7, with 8 positions matching TRBD1. The germline CDR1 and CDR2 sequences are SGHNT and YYREEE (reference sequence). After removal of 4 bases from V and 1 base from J, the junction contained 4 bases not matched to a gene. The CDR3 runs 14 residues. The CDR3 region is CASSRTGGSYEQYF. The CDR3, as DNA: TGTGCCAGCAGCCGTACAGGGGGATCCTACGAGCAGTACTTC.

The rearrangement links TRBV6-1 to TRBJ1-2; D not resolved. There are 14 residues in the CDR3. Trimming pared 6 bases from V and 3 bases from J, leaving 14 bases between. The germline V gene encodes CDR1 MNHNS and CDR2 SASEGT. The CDR3 loop is CASSTIDGYYGYTF. As DNA, the CDR3 is TGTGCCAGCAGCACAATAGACGGATACTATGGCTACACCTTC.

The chain couples TRBV10-1 to TRBJ2-3; the match to TRBD1 covers 9 bases. CDR3 length: 16 residues. The germline V gene has CDR1 WNHNN and CDR2 SYGVQD (reference sequence). J was trimmed by 6 bases and V by 5 bases; bases with no gene match: 12. The CDR3, as DNA: TGCGCCAGCAGTACGGACAGGGGATCGAGGGCGGATACGCAGTATTTT. Protein product: CASSTDRGSRADTQYF.

The rearrangement joins TRBV25-1 to TRBJ1-6; no clear D. The V end was cut by 1 base, the J end by 7 bases, with 8 bases between. The germline V gene encodes CDR1 MGHDK and CDR2 SYGVNS. This CDR3 has 14 residues. The CDR3 DNA reads as TGTGCCAGCAGTGAATTTAATACGAATTCACCCCTCCACTTT. This codes for CASSEFNTNSPLHF. The variable domain in full, with the rest retrieved from reference TRBV25-1 and TRBJ1-6, is EADIYQTPRYLVIGTGKKITLECSQTMGHDKMYWYQQDPGMELHLIHYSYGVNSTEKGDLSSESTVSRIRTEHFPLTLESARPSHTSQYLCASSEFNTNSPLHFGNGTRLTVT.

This rearrangement joins TRBV5-4 to TRBJ2-7; 7 bases line up with TRBD2. Trimming at V came to 3 bases and at J to 0 bases, leaving 3 bases not matched to a gene. The CDR3 contains 14 residues. In germline, CDR1 is SGHNT, CDR2 YYREEE (reference sequence). In DNA, the CDR3 is TGTGCCAGCAGCTGGGGGGGGTTCTCCTACGAGCAGTACTTC. It translates to CASSWGGFSYEQYF. Based on the CDR3 plus reference TRBV5-4 and TRBJ2-7, the full variable domain is ETGVTQSPTHLIKTRGQQVTLRCSSQSGHNTVSWYQQALGQGPQFIFQYYREEENGRGNFPPRFSGLQFPNYSSELNVNALELDDSALYLCASSWGGFSYEQYFGPGTRLTVT.

This clone appeared once. The chain links TRBV6-1 to TRBJ2-5; TRBD1 agrees at 7 bases. V was pared by 6 bases and J by 5 bases, with 9 bases of the junction left unmatched. Germline loops: CDR1 MNHNS, CDR2 SASEGT. The CDR3 covers 14 residues. Here the CDR3 reads CASSFNRGRETQYF. In nucleotides, the CDR3 is TGTGCCAGCAGCTTTAACAGGGGTCGGGAGACCCAGTACTTC.

The chain carries TRBV7-8 and TRBJ1-5, with 11 bases lining up with TRBD1. The CDR3 runs 16 residues. The J segment lost 6 bases and the V segment lost 3 bases, leaving 7 bases of the junction unmatched. Per germline, CDR1 SGHVS and CDR2 FQNEAQ. The CDR3, as DNA: TGTGCCAGCAGCTTCCTCGGACAGGGGGCTGCTCAGCCCCAGCATTTT. It translates to CASSFLGQGAAQPQHF.

The chain is built from TRBV27 and TRBJ1-4; maybe TRBD1 (6 bases). Per germline, CDR1 MNHEY and CDR2 SMNVEV (reference sequence). V was trimmed by 2 bases and J by 8 bases, leaving 12 bases between them. The CDR3 contains 14 residues. The CDR3 coding sequence is TGTGCCAGCAGTTTAGACAGGTTACAGGAAAAACTGTTTTTT. Protein: CASSLDRLQEKLFF.

The chain combines TRBV2 with TRBJ2-2, with 7 bases matching TRBD2. The CDR3 contains 15 residues. Germline V CDR1 and CDR2: SNHLY, FYNNEI. The J segment lost 4 bases and the V segment lost 3 bases, leaving 5 bases of the junction unmatched. For the CDR3, the DNA is TGTGCCAGCAGTGACGCGGGAGTCAGCACCGGGGAGCTGTTTTTT. This encodes CASSDAGVSTGELFF. Full variable domain (rest looked up from reference TRBV2 and TRBJ2-2): EPEVTQTPSHQVTQMGQEVILRCVPISNHLYFYWYRQILGQKVEFLVSFYNNEISEKSEIFDDQFSVERPDGSNFTLKIRSTKLEDSAMYFCASSDAGVSTGELFFGEGSRLTVL.

The chain recombines TRBV5-1 with TRBJ2-5, with D unresolved. There are 13 residues in the CDR3. The germline V gene encodes CDR1 SGHRS and CDR2 YFSETQ. The V end was cut by 0 bases, the J end by 1 base, with 4 bases between. The CDR3 protein is CASSLESQETQYF. CDR3 nucleotide sequence: TGCGCCAGCAGCTTGGAGAGCCAAGAGACCCAGTACTTC.

The chain carries TRBV7-9 and TRBJ2-5; TRBD2 agrees at 11 bases. With 4 bases clipped from V and 5 bases from J, the junction kept 3 bases outside the gene matches. CDR1 and CDR2 from the germline V gene are SEHNR and FQNEAQ (reference sequence). The CDR3 loop spans 14 amino acids. The CDR3 sequence: CASSSGTSGETQYF. The CDR3 bases are TGTGCCAGCAGCTCCGGGACTAGCGGCGAGACCCAGTACTTC.

The chain combines TRBV4-1 with TRBJ1-2, with a tentative D call TRBD1 (5 bases). Trimming took off 1 base at V and 8 bases at J, with 14 bases between the two ends. Germline V CDR1 and CDR2: MGHRA, YSYEKL. The CDR3 is 14 amino acids. The CDR3 region has the DNA TGCGCCAGCAGCCAAGTGGGGGGTCTAGAGGGCTACACCTTC. This gives the protein CASSQVGGLEGYTF.